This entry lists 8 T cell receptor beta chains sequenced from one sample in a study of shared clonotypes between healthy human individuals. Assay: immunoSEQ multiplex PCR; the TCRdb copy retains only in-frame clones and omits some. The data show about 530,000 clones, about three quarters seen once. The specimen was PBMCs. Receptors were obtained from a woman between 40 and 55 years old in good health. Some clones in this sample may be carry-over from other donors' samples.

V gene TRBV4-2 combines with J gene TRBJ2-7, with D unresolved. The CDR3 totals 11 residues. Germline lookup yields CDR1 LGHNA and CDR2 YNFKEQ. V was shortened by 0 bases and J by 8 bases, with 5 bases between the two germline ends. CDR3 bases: TGTGCCAGCAGCCAAGATTTGAAGCAGTACTTC. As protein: CASSQDLKQYF.

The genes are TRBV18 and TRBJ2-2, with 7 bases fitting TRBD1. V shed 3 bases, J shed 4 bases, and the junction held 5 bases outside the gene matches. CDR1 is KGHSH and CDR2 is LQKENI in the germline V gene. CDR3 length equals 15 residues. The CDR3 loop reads CASSPGTAITGELFF. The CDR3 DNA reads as TGTGCCAGCTCACCTGGGACAGCAATCACCGGGGAGCTGTTTTTT.

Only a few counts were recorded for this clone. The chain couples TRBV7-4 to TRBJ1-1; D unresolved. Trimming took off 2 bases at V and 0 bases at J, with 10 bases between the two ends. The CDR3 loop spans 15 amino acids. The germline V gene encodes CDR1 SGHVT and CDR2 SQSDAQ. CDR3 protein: CASSLTAAMNTEAFF. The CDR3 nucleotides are TGTGCCAGCAGCTTAACAGCGGCCATGAACACTGAAGCTTTCTTT. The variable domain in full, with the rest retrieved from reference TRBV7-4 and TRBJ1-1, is GAGVSQSPRYKVAKRGRDVALRCDSISGHVTLYWYRQTLGQGSEVLTYSQSDAQRDKSGRPSGRFSAERPERSVSTLKIQRTEQGDSAVYLCASSLTAAMNTEAFFGQGTRLTVV.

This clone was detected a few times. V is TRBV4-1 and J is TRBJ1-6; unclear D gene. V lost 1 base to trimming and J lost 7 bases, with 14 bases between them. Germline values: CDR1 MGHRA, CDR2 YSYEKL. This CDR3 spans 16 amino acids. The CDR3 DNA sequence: TGCGCCAGCAGCCAAGTAGGTGGCCCGAACAATTCACCCCTCCACTTT. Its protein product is CASSQVGGPNNSPLHF.

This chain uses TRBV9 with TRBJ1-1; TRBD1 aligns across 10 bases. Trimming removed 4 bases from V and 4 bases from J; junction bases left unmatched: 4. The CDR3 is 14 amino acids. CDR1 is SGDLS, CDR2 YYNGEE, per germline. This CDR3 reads CASSPWTGGTEAFF. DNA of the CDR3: TGTGCCAGCAGCCCCTGGACAGGGGGCACTGAAGCTTTCTTT. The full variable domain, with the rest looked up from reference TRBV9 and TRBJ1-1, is DSGVTQTPKHLITATGQRVTLRCSPRSGDLSVYWYQQSLDQGLQFLIQYYNGEERAKGNILERFSAQQFPDLHSELNLSSLELGDSALYFCASSPWTGGTEAFFGQGTRLTVV.

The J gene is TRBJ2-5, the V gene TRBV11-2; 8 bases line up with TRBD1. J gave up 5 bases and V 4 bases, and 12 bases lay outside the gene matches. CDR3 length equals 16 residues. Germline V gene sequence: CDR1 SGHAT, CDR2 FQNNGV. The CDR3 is CASSSVGQGGWETQYF. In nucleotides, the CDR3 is TGTGCCAGCAGCTCCGTAGGACAGGGAGGTTGGGAGACCCAGTACTTC.

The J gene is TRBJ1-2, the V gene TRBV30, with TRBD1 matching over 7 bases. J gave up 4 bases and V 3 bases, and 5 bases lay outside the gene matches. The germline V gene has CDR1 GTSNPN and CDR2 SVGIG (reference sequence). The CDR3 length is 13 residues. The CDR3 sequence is CAWSLDRVYGYTF. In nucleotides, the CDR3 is TGTGCCTGGAGCCTAGACAGGGTCTATGGCTACACCTTC.

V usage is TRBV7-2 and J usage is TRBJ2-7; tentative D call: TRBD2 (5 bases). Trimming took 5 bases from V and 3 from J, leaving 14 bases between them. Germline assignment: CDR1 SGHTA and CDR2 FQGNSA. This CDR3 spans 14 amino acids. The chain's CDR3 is CASSPGILNYEQYF. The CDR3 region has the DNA TGTGCCAGCAGCCCGGGAATCTTGAACTACGAGCAGTACTTC.